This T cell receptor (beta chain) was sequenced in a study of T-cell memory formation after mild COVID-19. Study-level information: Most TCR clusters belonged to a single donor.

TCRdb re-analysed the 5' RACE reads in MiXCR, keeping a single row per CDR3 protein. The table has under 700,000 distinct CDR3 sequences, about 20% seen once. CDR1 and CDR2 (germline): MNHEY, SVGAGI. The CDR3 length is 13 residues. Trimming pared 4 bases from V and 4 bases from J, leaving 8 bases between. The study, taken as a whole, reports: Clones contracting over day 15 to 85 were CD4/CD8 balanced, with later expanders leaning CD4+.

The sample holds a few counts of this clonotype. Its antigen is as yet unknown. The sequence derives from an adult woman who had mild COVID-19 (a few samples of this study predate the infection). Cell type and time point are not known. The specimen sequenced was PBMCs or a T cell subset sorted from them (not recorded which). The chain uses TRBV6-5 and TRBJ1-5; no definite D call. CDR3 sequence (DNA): TGTGCCAGCAGTTCCGACATGAATCAGCCCCAGCATTTT. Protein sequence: CASSSDMNQPQHF.